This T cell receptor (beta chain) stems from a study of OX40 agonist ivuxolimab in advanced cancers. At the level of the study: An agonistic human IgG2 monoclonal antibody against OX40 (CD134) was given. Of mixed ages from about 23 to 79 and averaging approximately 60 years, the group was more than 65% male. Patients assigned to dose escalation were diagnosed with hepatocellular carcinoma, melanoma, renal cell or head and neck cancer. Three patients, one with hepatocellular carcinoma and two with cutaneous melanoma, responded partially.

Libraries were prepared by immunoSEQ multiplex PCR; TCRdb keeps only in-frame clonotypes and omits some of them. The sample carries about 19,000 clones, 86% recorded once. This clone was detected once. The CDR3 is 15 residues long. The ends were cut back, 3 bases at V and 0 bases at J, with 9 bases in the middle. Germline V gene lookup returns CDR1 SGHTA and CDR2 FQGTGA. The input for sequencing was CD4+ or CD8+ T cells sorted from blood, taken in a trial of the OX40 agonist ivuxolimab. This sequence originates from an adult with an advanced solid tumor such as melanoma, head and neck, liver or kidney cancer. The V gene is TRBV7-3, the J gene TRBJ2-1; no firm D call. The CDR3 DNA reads TGTGCCAGCAGCTTGGGCACATCCTCCTACAATGAGCAGTTCTTC. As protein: CASSLGTSSYNEQFF.